A selection of T cell receptor beta chains follows, all from one sample in a study of post-analysis software for immune sequencing data. TCRdb independently ran MiXCR on the PCR reads; one entry per CDR3 protein. The sample holds about 680,000 distinct CDR3 sequences, approximately 59% seen once. The sample comprised blood. Receptors originate from a girl under 10 years old with multiple sclerosis. CDR3s include the opening cysteine and the closing phenylalanine or tryptophan. Each record gives: D gene, clone size, V gene, J gene, CDR3 protein, CDR3 DNA. The D gene is left open where the match is weak. A row's size may be missing; if present it is once, few, many or a size class.

>TRBD1|-|TRBV11-3|TRBJ2-2
CASSWTGNTGELFF
TGTGCCAGCAGCTGGACAGGGAATACCGGGGAGCTGTTTTTT
>TRBD2|few|TRBV6-1|TRBJ2-1
CASSERTPSGGWDEQFF
TGTGCCAGCAGTGAAAGAACCCCTAGCGGGGGGTGGGATGAGCAGTTCTTC
>TRBD2|few|TRBV29-1|TRBJ2-5
CSVEDLGGSSETQYF
TGCAGCGTTGAAGATCTCGGGGGGAGCTCAGAGACCCAGTACTTC
>-|-|TRBV7-2|TRBJ2-4
CASSPRRGGAKNIQYF
TGTGCCAGCAGTCCACGCCGAGGGGGGGCCAAAAACATTCAGTACTTC
>TRBD2|-|TRBV29-1|TRBJ2-1
CSVERGTSGVYNEQFF
TGCAGCGTTGAACGAGGGACTAGCGGGGTTTACAATGAGCAGTTCTTC
>-|-|TRBV12-3/TRBV12-4|TRBJ1-1
CASSGADGYTEAFF
TGTGCCAGCAGCGGCGCCGACGGCTACACTGAAGCTTTCTTT
>-|-|TRBV7-9|TRBJ2-4
CASSLATPAKNIQYF
TGTGCCAGCAGCTTAGCGACCCCAGCCAAAAACATTCAGTACTTC
>TRBD2|-|TRBV7-2|TRBJ2-1
CASSLAPGGSYNEQFF
TGTGCCAGCAGCTTAGCCCCGGGGGGGTCTTACAATGAGCAGTTCTTC
>-|-|TRBV30|TRBJ2-1
CAWVSLDNTGEQFF
TGTGCCTGGGTTTCTCTAGACAATACGGGTGAGCAGTTCTTC
>-|-|TRBV7-3|TRBJ2-1
CASSLTVSNEQFF
TGTGCCAGCAGCTTAACGGTATCCAATGAGCAGTTCTTC
>-|-|TRBV20-1|TRBJ2-5
CSASGQEETQYF
TGCAGTGCTAGCGGGCAGGAAGAGACCCAGTACTTC
>-|few|TRBV10-3|TRBJ1-6
CAISESTGSPLHF
TGTGCCATCAGTGAATCGACAGGTTCACCCCTCCACTTT
>-|-|TRBV5-1|TRBJ2-1
CASSLAPGLNNEQFF
TGCGCCAGCAGCTTGGCTCCGGGACTGAACAATGAGCAGTTCTTC
>-|-|TRBV6-5|TRBJ1-1
CASSYATGYEAFF
TGTGCCAGCAGTTATGCGACGGGATACGAAGCTTTCTTT
>-|-|TRBV21-1|TRBJ2-7
CASSPSGVTGVPSYEQYF
TGTGCCAGCAGCCCCTCGGGTGTAACAGGGGTTCCCTCCTACGAGCAGTACTTC
>TRBD1|-|TRBV28|TRBJ2-1
CASSFEDRGSSYNEQFF
TGTGCCAGCAGTTTTGAGGACAGGGGGAGCTCCTACAATGAGCAGTTCTTC
>-|-|TRBV6-1|TRBJ2-1
CASNHDTLPYNEQFF
TGTGCCAGCAATCATGACACGCTTCCCTACAATGAGCAGTTCTTC
>TRBD1|few|TRBV12-3/TRBV12-4|TRBJ1-2
CASTRGTGIYGYTF
TGTGCCAGCACCCGTGGGACAGGGATCTATGGCTACACCTTC
>TRBD1|-|TRBV6-1|TRBJ1-1
CASSAGQGRLNTEAFF
TGTGCCAGCAGTGCAGGACAGGGGAGGTTGAACACTGAAGCTTTCTTT
>TRBD2|-|TRBV4-2|TRBJ2-1
CASSQGLAGREFF
TGTGCCAGCAGCCAGGGACTAGCGGGAAGAGAGTTCTTC
>-|few|TRBV5-1|TRBJ2-3
CASSFSRSPGRASTDTQYF
TGCGCCAGCAGCTTTTCTAGATCCCCCGGCAGAGCTAGCACAGATACGCAGTATTTT
>-|few|TRBV5-5|TRBJ2-5
CASSLDRPRAQYF
TGTGCCAGCAGCTTGGATAGGCCACGGGCCCAGTACTTC
>TRBD2|-|TRBV20-1|TRBJ2-5
CSAAPTSGYQETQYF
TGCAGTGCTGCCCCGACTAGCGGGTACCAAGAGACCCAGTACTTC
>-|few|TRBV11-2|TRBJ2-1
CASSLNRRYNEQFF
TGTGCCAGCAGCTTAAACAGGCGGTACAATGAGCAGTTCTTC
>-|once|TRBV7-9|TRBJ2-3
CASSLFLRGADTQYF
TGTGCCAGCAGCTTATTCCTCAGGGGAGCAGATACGCAGTATTTT
>-|-|TRBV6-2/TRBV6-3|TRBJ1-1
CASSRRRGYGTEAFF
TGTGCCAGCAGTCGGCGCCGGGGATACGGCACTGAAGCTTTCTTT
>TRBD1|few|TRBV28|TRBJ2-3
CASSLTGTGGTDTQYF
TGTGCCAGCAGCCTTACCGGGACAGGGGGCACAGATACGCAGTATTTT
>TRBD2|-|TRBV3-1|TRBJ2-5
CASSQGTSGRAEETQYF
TGTGCCAGCAGCCAAGGGACTAGCGGGAGGGCCGAGGAGACCCAGTACTTC